The 14 T cell receptor beta chains listed next were all sequenced from one sample in a study of CD8 T cells in ankylosing spondylitis. TCRdb reprocessed the 5' RACE reads via MiXCR and lists one record per CDR3 protein. The sample holds about 140,000 distinct CDR3 sequences, around 6.6% seen once. Input material: blood, either unsorted or a sorted T cell fraction (not recorded which). Receptors originate from a female donor with ankylosing spondylitis or in good health (not recorded which).

This clonotype was seen repeatedly, ten times or more. The V gene is TRBV6-1, the J gene TRBJ2-7, with D unclear. Germline-derived CDR1 and CDR2 are MNHNS and SASEGT. This CDR3 is 13 amino acids long. Trimming removed 6 bases at V and 1 base at J, with 10 bases between. The CDR3 spells CASSRTPSYEQYF. The CDR3, as DNA: TGTGCCAGCAGCAGGACGCCTTCCTACGAGCAGTACTTC.

This clonotype was recorded at least ten times. The chain combines TRBV25-1 with TRBJ2-5; D possibly corresponds to TRBD1 (6 bases). Germline assignment: CDR1 MGHDK and CDR2 SYGVNS. The CDR3 is 14 residues long. The germline V and J ends were trimmed by 3 bases and 1 base, with 9 bases remaining between them. In nucleotides, the CDR3 is TGTGCCAGCAGTGACAAGGACAGCCAAGAGACCCAGTACTTC. Protein sequence: CASSDKDSQETQYF.

V is TRBV30 and J is TRBJ2-7; TRBD1 is a possible D gene (5 bases). Trimming removed 5 bases from V and 5 bases from J, with 19 bases in between. The germline V gene has CDR1 GTSNPN and CDR2 SVGIG (reference sequence). The CDR3 consists of 14 residues. The CDR3 spells CAWRTSPTVHEQYF. DNA for the CDR3: TGTGCCTGGCGGACATCTCCTACGGTCCACGAGCAGTACTTC.

At least ten counts were recorded for this clonotype. This chain links TRBV9 with TRBJ1-2; weak D call: TRBD1 (5 bases). Germline V lookup: CDR1 SGDLS, CDR2 YYNGEE. The CDR3 sequence is 15 residues long. V gave up 3 bases and J gave up 8 bases, with 20 bases separating them. CDR3 region: CASSAEPGTAGGYTF. CDR3 bases: TGTGCCAGCAGCGCCGAACCGGGGACGGCCGGGGGCTACACCTTC.

This clonotype was seen at least ten times. This chain's CDR3 is CSVVGLKNTGELFF. For the CDR3, the DNA is TGCAGCGTTGTTGGTCTGAAGAACACCGGGGAGCTGTTTTTT. The chain recombines TRBV29-1 with TRBJ2-2, with D unclear. The ends were cut back, 4 bases at V and 1 base at J, with 10 bases in the middle. The germline CDR1 and CDR2 sequences are SQVTM and ANQGSEA. This CDR3 has 14 amino acids.

This clonotype was seen many times. This rearrangement joins TRBV15 to TRBJ2-1; D is unclear. From germline, CDR1 is LNHNV and CDR2 YYDKDF (reference sequence). The CDR3 extends over 18 amino acids. The V end was cut by 0 bases, the J end by 6 bases, with 21 bases between. The CDR3 protein is CATSRDPRFAGWGNEQFF. DNA for the CDR3: TGTGCCACCAGCAGAGATCCGCGCTTCGCTGGTTGGGGCAATGAGCAGTTCTTC.

The V and J genes are TRBV5-1 and TRBJ2-5; tentative D call: TRBD1 (6 bases). CDR3 length equals 14 residues. V lost 4 bases, J lost 5 bases, and 15 bases lay in between. CDR1 and CDR2 (germline): SGHRS, YFSETQ. The CDR3 nucleotides are TGCGCCAGCAGCCCTAGGACAGTCAGGGAGACCCAGTACTTC. Amino acid sequence: CASSPRTVRETQYF.

This clonotype has ten or more counts. V and J are TRBV6-1 and TRBJ1-2, with TRBD1 as a possible D gene (6 bases). Germline V lookup: CDR1 MNHNS, CDR2 SASEGT. Between the trimmed V and J ends, which lost 1 base and 3 bases, there was a span of 15 bases. The CDR3 consists of 16 residues. The CDR3 DNA follows: TGTGCCAGCAGTGAAGTGGGGGGGCCCGACCACTATGGCTACACCTTC. It encodes CASSEVGGPDHYGYTF.

This clonotype was recorded at least ten times. The chain uses TRBV6-1 and TRBJ2-7; 8 nucleotides agree with TRBD2. Germline lookup yields CDR1 MNHNS and CDR2 SASEGT. The CDR3 is 16 amino acids. V was pared by 1 base and J by 5 bases, with 10 bases of the junction left unmatched. The CDR3 nucleotides read TGTGCCAGCAGTGAAGTTCTTGGGCTAGCGGGCCACGAGCAGTACTTC. It codes for CASSEVLGLAGHEQYF.

This clonotype has at least ten counts. V is TRBV5-1 and J is TRBJ2-7; D gene uncertain. The germline V gene has CDR1 SGHRS and CDR2 YFSETQ. Trimming took off 0 bases at V and 1 base at J, with 11 bases between the two ends. The CDR3 totals 15 residues. The CDR3 bases are TGCGCCAGCAGCTTGGAGGCAGAAAGTTCCTACGAGCAGTACTTC. Residues: CASSLEAESSYEQYF.

The table lists this clonotype with many counts. This chain joins TRBV20-1 and TRBJ2-5; tentative D call: TRBD1 (6 bases). Germline loops: CDR1 DFQATT, CDR2 SNEGSKA (reference sequence). Trimming pared 4 bases from V and 4 bases from J, leaving 10 bases between. The CDR3 has 12 amino acids. The CDR3 region has the DNA TGCAGTGCTAACCAGGGGTTAGAGACCCAGTACTTC. Its translation: CSANQGLETQYF.

This clonotype was detected many times. The gene calls are TRBV7-9 and TRBJ1-3, with D unresolved. V was shortened by 1 base and J by 4 bases, with 11 bases between the two germline ends. This CDR3 is built from 15 residues. Germline CDR1 and CDR2: SEHNR and FQNEAQ (reference sequence). In DNA form, the CDR3 reads TGTGCCAGCAGCTTAGGTGCTGGCCCGGGAAACACCATATATTTT. Protein sequence: CASSLGAGPGNTIYF. Using reference TRBV7-9 and TRBJ1-3 for the parts outside the CDR3, the full variable domain is DTGVSQNPRHKITKRGQNVTFRCDPISEHNRLYWYRQTLGQGPEFLTYFQNEAQLEKSRLLSDRFSAERPKGSFSTLEIQRTEQGDSAMYLCASSLGAGPGNTIYFGEGSWLTVV.

This clonotype was counted ten times or more. The genes are TRBV6-5 and TRBJ2-2, with 10 nucleotides matching TRBD1. The CDR3 covers 15 residues. V lost 4 bases to trimming and J lost 6 bases; unmatched junction nucleotides: 5. Germline lookup yields CDR1 MNHEY and CDR2 SVGAGI. The CDR3 loop is CASSLGQGIPGELFF. Here the CDR3 DNA reads TGTGCCAGCAGTTTGGGACAGGGGATCCCCGGGGAGCTGTTTTTT.

This clonotype was seen many times. The chain couples TRBV12-3 or TRBV12-4 to TRBJ2-2, with 8 bases lining up with TRBD1. Germline trimming cut 5 bases from V and 1 base from J; bases unmatched to any gene: 6. This CDR3 comprises 16 residues. CDR3 nucleotides: TGTGCCAGCAGTCCTGGGACAGGACAGAACACCGGGGAGCTGTTTTTT. This encodes CASSPGTGQNTGELFF.